The clone carrying this TCR beta chain was recorded many times. The entry originates in a study of regulatory T cells in long-lasting Graves disease. The ends were cut back, 5 bases at V and 0 bases at J, with 14 bases in the middle. The germline V gene encodes CDR1 MDHEN and CDR2 SYDVKM. The CDR3 sequence is 16 residues long. Documented time point: newly diagnosed GD, antithyroid drugs for less than 3 months. The TCR library was made from RNA that had been extracted from PBMCs in TRIzol. Construction of the TCR beta libraries employed iRepertoire HTBI primers in conjunction with Arm-PCR of CDR3 regions. TCRdb called the multiplex PCR reads again in MiXCR, with one record for every CDR3 protein. Found here are 350,000 to 500,000 distinct CDR3 sequences, 12% to 15% of them singletons; the top ten hold over 15%. The sample was also linked to a second study, of T cells in Graves' hyperthyroidism and ophthalmopathy.

The sequence derives from a woman aged 45 to 65 with Graves disease. The chain combines TRBV28 with TRBJ1-5; D unclear. Sequencing used peripheral blood mononuclear cells (PBMCs), obtained at new diagnosis, from a patient treated with antithyroid drugs. The CDR3 DNA is TGTGCCAGCAGTCTAGGTCCACAGAGTAGCAATCAGCCCCAGCATTTT. The encoded protein is CASSLGPQSSNQPQHF.